Following are 21 T cell receptor beta chains from one sample sequenced in a study of blood T cell repertoires in COVID-19. Profiling relied on immunoSEQ multiplex PCR, and the TCRdb table lists in-frame clones only, not all of them. Among about 480,000 clones listed, around 87% were seen once. The sample comprised PBMCs or T cells enriched from blood (not recorded which). These receptors were taken from a middle-aged woman who had recovered from COVID-19.

This chain uses TRBV7-9 with TRBJ2-2, with D hard to call. The CDR3 spans 13 residues. V was shortened by 4 bases and J by 1 base, with 4 bases between the two germline ends. Germline V CDR1 and CDR2: SEHNR, FQNEAQ (reference sequence). The CDR3 sequence: CASSSGNTGELFF. CDR3 sequence (DNA): TGTGCCAGCAGCTCGGGGAACACCGGGGAGCTGTTTTTT.

The chain uses TRBV5-1 and TRBJ1-6; possibly TRBD1 for D (6 bases). CDR3 size: 16 residues. Trimming cost V 2 bases and J 8 bases, with 17 bases left between them. Germline loops: CDR1 SGHRS, CDR2 YFSETQ. CDR3 sequence reads: CASSFTPGGADSPLHF. CDR3 sequence (DNA): TGCGCCAGCAGCTTTACACCCGGGGGGGCGGATTCACCCCTCCACTTT. The variable domain in full, completed from reference TRBV5-1 and TRBJ1-6, reads KAGVTQTPRYLIKTRGQQVTLSCSPISGHRSVSWYQQTPGQGLQFLFEYFSETQRNKGNFPGRFSGRQFSNSRSEMNVSTLELGDSALYLCASSFTPGGADSPLHFGNGTRLTVT.

There are a few counts of this clone. This rearrangement joins TRBV20-1 to TRBJ1-4; D remains unclear. This CDR3 is 17 amino acids long. Germline loops: CDR1 DFQATT, CDR2 SNEGSKA (reference sequence). V lost 3 bases and J 0 bases, leaving 17 bases between the germline ends. This chain's CDR3 is CSASVAGSYATNEKLFF. CDR3 in DNA: TGCAGTGCTAGTGTAGCGGGCAGCTACGCAACTAATGAAAAACTGTTTTTT.

The rearrangement uses TRBV10-2 and TRBJ2-3, with D tentatively TRBD1 (6 bases). The V gene's germline CDR1 is WSHSY and CDR2 SAAADI. V was cut by 6 bases and J by 0 bases, with 13 bases left in between. This CDR3 has 15 amino acids. CDR3 nucleotides: TGCGCCAGCAGACGGACAGACCATAGCACAGATACGCAGTATTTT. It translates to CASRRTDHSTDTQYF.

This chain joins TRBV5-1 and TRBJ1-4; D may be TRBD1 (6 bases). Germline CDR1 and CDR2: SGHRS and YFSETQ. The CDR3 runs to 13 residues. Trimming left V 2 bases short and J 12 bases short, with 14 bases between. The CDR3, as DNA: TGCGCCAGCAGCTTCAGGGGAGTCGACGAACTGTTTTTT. This sequence encodes CASSFRGVDELFF. Using reference TRBV5-1 and TRBJ1-4 for the parts outside the CDR3, the full variable domain is KAGVTQTPRYLIKTRGQQVTLSCSPISGHRSVSWYQQTPGQGLQFLFEYFSETQRNKGNFPGRFSGRQFSNSRSEMNVSTLELGDSALYLCASSFRGVDELFFGSGTQLSVL.

In this sample, this clone turned up once. CDR3 amino acids: CASRGLAENTDTQYF. The CDR3 DNA reads TGTGCCAGCAGAGGACTAGCGGAAAACACAGATACGCAGTATTTT. J is TRBJ2-3 and V is TRBV6-5, with TRBD2 matching over 10 bases. J lost 2 bases, V lost 6 bases, and 5 bases had no gene match. In germline, CDR1 is MNHEY, CDR2 SVGAGI. CDR3 length: 15 residues.

V and J are TRBV6-6 and TRBJ2-7; no firm D call. The CDR3 consists of 15 residues. Trimming stripped 2 bases from V and 2 bases from J, with 13 bases between. Germline-derived CDR1 and CDR2 are MNHNY and SVGAGI (reference sequence). For the CDR3, the DNA is TGTGCCAGCAGTTACAGCTCCTTAGTAACCTACGAGCAGTACTTC. Residues: CASSYSSLVTYEQYF.

This chain links TRBV6-5 with TRBJ1-1; D is unresolved. Germline values: CDR1 MNHEY, CDR2 SVGAGI. The V end lost 7 bases, the J end lost 2 bases, and 17 bases lay between the germline ends. The CDR3 spans 15 residues. This chain's CDR3 is CASTPYGPGNTEAFF. The DNA for the CDR3 is TGTGCCAGCACGCCTTATGGGCCCGGAAACACTGAAGCTTTCTTT.

This chain connects TRBV12-5 to TRBJ2-5; tentatively, D is TRBD2 (5 bases). The V gene's germline CDR1 is LGHNT and CDR2 FRNRAP. The CDR3 length is 16 residues. With 2 bases removed from V and 1 base from J, the gap between germline ends came to 14 bases. CDR3: CASGLPTRDFQETQYF. CDR3 coding DNA: TGTGCTAGTGGTTTGCCTACTAGAGATTTCCAAGAGACCCAGTACTTC. The whole variable domain, remainder taken from reference TRBV12-5 and TRBJ2-5, is DARVTQTPRHKVTEMGQEVTMRCQPILGHNTVFWYRQTMMQGLELLAYFRNRAPLDDSGMPKDRFSAEMPDATLATLKIQPSEPRDSAVYFCASGLPTRDFQETQYFGPGTRLLVL.

The V call is TRBV7-9, the J call TRBJ2-5; 9 bases are shared with TRBD2. The CDR3 is 15 amino acids. Germline assignment: CDR1 SEHNR and CDR2 FQNEAQ (reference sequence). The V gene end was trimmed by 2 bases and the J gene end by 4 bases; junction bases not matched to a gene: 5. CDR3 residues: CASSLIAGEGETQYF. In DNA, the CDR3 is TGTGCCAGCAGCTTAATAGCGGGAGAGGGAGAGACCCAGTACTTC.

The chain employs TRBV6-1 and TRBJ1-5, with D possibly matching TRBD1 (5 bases). From germline, CDR1 is MNHNS and CDR2 SASEGT. Trimming pared 1 base from V and 4 bases from J, leaving 14 bases between. This CDR3 has 16 amino acids. The CDR3 bases are TGTGCCAGCAGTGAAGTTAGGGGTATAGGGAATCAGCCCCAGCATTTT. Protein product: CASSEVRGIGNQPQHF.

The chain has TRBV7-2 and TRBJ2-5; D is perhaps TRBD2 (6 bases). The CDR3 has 15 amino acids. Germline values: CDR1 SGHTA, CDR2 FQGNSA. Trimming stripped 1 base from V and 3 bases from J, with 12 bases between. This CDR3 is CASSLDSTSKETQYF. CDR3 nucleotide sequence: TGTGCCAGCAGCTTAGACTCCACTAGCAAAGAGACCCAGTACTTC. Full variable domain (remainder filled in from reference TRBV7-2 and TRBJ2-5): GAGVSQSPSNKVTEKGKDVELRCDPISGHTALYWYRQSLGQGLEFLIYFQGNSAPDKSGLPSDRFSAERTGGSVSTLTIQRTQQEDSAVYLCASSLDSTSKETQYFGPGTRLLVL.

This chain joins TRBV29-1 and TRBJ1-2; 7 bases map to TRBD1. The V gene end was trimmed by 4 bases and the J gene end by 4 bases; junction bases not matched to a gene: 9. Germline CDR1 is SQVTM and CDR2 is ANQGSEA. The CDR3 contains 14 residues. The CDR3 sequence: CSVGEGAPFYGYTF. DNA for the CDR3: TGCAGCGTTGGAGAGGGGGCCCCCTTCTATGGCTACACCTTC. The complete variable domain, with remaining parts taken from reference TRBV29-1 and TRBJ1-2, reads SAVISQKPSRDICQRGTSLTIQCQVDSQVTMMFWYRQQPGQSLTLIATANQGSEATYESGFVIDKFPISRPNLTFSTLTVSNMSPEDSSIYLCSVGEGAPFYGYTFGSGTRLTVV.

The chain employs TRBV6-2 or TRBV6-3 and TRBJ2-3; 9 bases are a match to TRBD2. With V trimmed by 2 bases and J by 4 bases, 7 bases remained unmatched. This CDR3 region has 16 residues. Germline V CDR1 and CDR2: MNHEY, SVGEGT. The CDR3 loop reads CASSYGLAGLSDTQYF. For the CDR3, the DNA is TGTGCCAGCAGTTACGGTCTAGCGGGACTCTCAGATACGCAGTATTTT.

The V call is TRBV5-4, the J call TRBJ2-7; TRBD1 matches 8 bases. With V trimmed by 4 bases and J by 3 bases, 6 bases remained unmatched. CDR1 and CDR2 (germline): SGHNT, YYREEE (reference sequence). The CDR3 is 14 residues long. The CDR3 DNA follows: TGTGCCAGCAGCGGGGGGACAGGCCTCTACGAGCAGTACTTC. It encodes CASSGGTGLYEQYF.

CDR3 in amino acids: CASVDRGLLFHTEAFF. The DNA of the CDR3 is TGTGCCAGTGTGGACAGGGGGCTTTTATTTCACACTGAAGCTTTCTTT. This chain joins TRBV19 and TRBJ1-1; TRBD1 matches at 11 bases. Looked up from germline, CDR1 is LNHDA and CDR2 is SQIVND (reference sequence). V dropped 8 bases and J dropped 3; count of bases not matched to a gene: 11. This CDR3 spans 16 amino acids.

The V call is TRBV11-2, the J call TRBJ1-2; the D gene is possibly TRBD1 (6 bases). Trimming removed 5 bases from V and 2 bases from J, with 12 bases in between. Germline CDR1 SGHAT, CDR2 FQNNGV. The CDR3 loop spans 14 amino acids. The CDR3 protein is CASSVTGLNYGYTF. Written as DNA, the CDR3 is TGTGCCAGCAGCGTTACAGGGTTGAACTATGGCTACACCTTC. Drawing the rest from reference TRBV11-2 and TRBJ1-2, the complete variable domain is EAGVAQSPRYKIIEKRQSVAFWCNPISGHATLYWYQQILGQGPKLLIQFQNNGVVDDSQLPKDRFSAERLKGVDSTLKIQPAKLEDSAVYLCASSVTGLNYGYTFGSGTRLTVV.

This clone is a singleton in its sample. This chain links TRBV5-8 with TRBJ2-1; 8 bases are shared with TRBD2. CDR3 length equals 13 residues. Germline V gene lookup returns CDR1 SGHTS and CDR2 YDEGEE. The V and J ends lost 4 bases and 6 bases, in that order; junction bases with no gene match: 3. For the CDR3, the DNA is TGTGCCAGCAGCCGCGGACTAGCCAATGAGCAGTTCTTC. Translated: CASSRGLANEQFF.

The V and J genes are TRBV6-5 and TRBJ1-5; a possible D gene is TRBD1 (6 bases). The length of the CDR3 is 15 residues. Germline V gene sequence: CDR1 MNHEY, CDR2 SVGAGI. V lost 7 bases, J lost 3 bases, and 16 bases lay in between. The CDR3, as DNA: TGTGCCAGCATCCAGGACAGTCGCTACAATCAGCCCCAGCATTTT. Its translation is CASIQDSRYNQPQHF.

The V and J genes are TRBV7-2 and TRBJ1-1, with D tentatively TRBD1 (5 bases). The CDR3 spans 15 residues. Germline CDR1 is SGHTA and CDR2 is FQGNSA. V was cut by 4 bases and J by 4 bases, with 16 bases left in between. The CDR3 loop reads CASSSAGRFGTEAFF. Written as DNA, the CDR3 is TGTGCCAGCAGCTCCGCAGGGAGGTTTGGCACTGAAGCTTTCTTT.

The J gene is TRBJ2-1, the V gene TRBV11-2; tentative D call: TRBD1 (6 bases). Germline assignment: CDR1 SGHAT and CDR2 FQNNGV. The CDR3 sequence is 16 residues long. V lost 0 bases and J 1 base, leaving 10 bases between the germline ends. The CDR3 DNA sequence: TGTGCCAGCAGCTTAGACTGGACAGTATCCTACAATGAGCAGTTCTTC. Amino acids: CASSLDWTVSYNEQFF.